This passage covers 11 T cell receptor beta chains from one sample sequenced in a study of early T cells in non-severe SARS-CoV-2 infection. TCRdb re-derived calls from the 5' RACE reads in MiXCR, one entry per CDR3 protein. The sample contains more than 35,000 distinct CDR3 sequences, under 5% of which appear only once. Sequenced input: whole blood. Every receptor here comes from an adult who was a healthcare worker with PCR-confirmed SARS-CoV-2 infection or an uninfected control (not recorded which).

The V gene is TRBV25-1, the J gene TRBJ2-7; 10 nucleotides line up with TRBD2. The ends lost 6 bases at V and 5 bases at J; junction bases unmatched: 7. This CDR3 is 14 amino acids long. The V gene's germline CDR1 is MGHDK and CDR2 SYGVNS. The CDR3 DNA sequence: TGTGCCAGCAGATCAAGCGGGAGGGCCCACGAGCAGTACTTC. Protein: CASRSSGRAHEQYF.

In its sample, this clonotype ranks as medium-sized. The rearrangement uses TRBV29-1 and TRBJ2-7, with D perhaps assigned TRBD1 or TRBD2 (6 bases each). Between the trimmed V and J ends, which lost 7 bases and 5 bases, there was a span of 18 bases. Germline CDR1 and CDR2: SQVTM and ANQGSEA. The CDR3 loop spans 13 amino acids. CDR3 residues: CSAQKGEANEQYF. CDR3 DNA: TGCAGCGCCCAAAAGGGGGAGGCAAACGAGCAGTACTTC.

The chain couples TRBV7-8 to TRBJ2-1; D may be TRBD1 (5 bases). V was shortened by 5 bases and J by 8 bases, with 10 bases between the two germline ends. The CDR3 totals 12 residues. Germline lookup yields CDR1 SGHVS and CDR2 FQNEAQ. The CDR3 sequence is CASSRQMDEQFF. The DNA of the CDR3 is TGTGCCAGCAGCCGACAGATGGATGAGCAGTTCTTC.

This clonotype was recorded many times. This sequence joins TRBV18 and TRBJ2-4; D might be TRBD2 (6 bases). This CDR3 is 17 amino acids long. V dropped 3 bases and J dropped 2 bases, with 17 bases sitting between them. Per germline, CDR1 KGHSH and CDR2 LQKENI. CDR3 coding DNA: TGTGCCAGCTCACCTTCGAGCGGAGGGGTTTCCAAAAACATTCAGTACTTC. Protein: CASSPSSGGVSKNIQYF.

This clonotype was seen repeatedly, ten times or more. The chain has TRBV4-1 and TRBJ1-2, with D possibly TRBD1 on 5 matching bases. Trimming removed 1 base from V and 8 bases from J, with 17 bases in between. Germline lookup yields CDR1 MGHRA and CDR2 YSYEKL. The CDR3 has 15 amino acids. CDR3 protein: CASSQGEGIGRGYTF. The CDR3 nucleotides are TGCGCCAGCAGCCAAGGGGAGGGGATCGGAAGAGGCTACACCTTC.

This clonotype showed up many times. V is TRBV9 and J is TRBJ2-2; D uncertain. Germline values: CDR1 SGDLS, CDR2 YYNGEE. There are 13 residues in the CDR3. V was cut by 1 base and J by 7 bases, with 8 bases left in between. CDR3 coding DNA: TGTGCCAGCAGCGTAAATTACGACGGGGAGCTGTTTTTT. Its protein product is CASSVNYDGELFF.

The table lists this clonotype with many counts. The rearrangement uses TRBV27 and TRBJ2-7; 13 bases agree with TRBD2. Germline assignment: CDR1 MNHEY and CDR2 SMNVEV (reference sequence). This CDR3 contains 17 residues. Germline trimming cut 1 base from V and 3 bases from J; bases unmatched to any gene: 6. DNA for the CDR3: TGTGCCAGCAGTTTATATTGGACTAGCGGGAGTTTCTACGAGCAGTACTTC. Its protein is CASSLYWTSGSFYEQYF.

This clonotype was recorded at least ten times. The rearrangement uses TRBV7-9 and TRBJ1-6; no clear D. The CDR3 loop spans 16 amino acids. The germline V gene has CDR1 SEHNR and CDR2 FQNEAQ (reference sequence). V was pared by 2 bases and J by 5 bases, with 13 bases between. In nucleotides, the CDR3 is TGTGCCAGCAGCTTATCGAGGGCGCCGAATAATTCACCCCTCCACTTT. Its translation: CASSLSRAPNNSPLHF.

This clonotype was seen at least ten times. The genes are TRBV25-1 and TRBJ2-1, with 7 positions matching TRBD1. CDR1 and CDR2 (germline): MGHDK, SYGVNS. The ends lost 10 bases at V and 8 bases at J; junction bases unmatched: 17. There are 15 residues in the CDR3. The CDR3 reads CATKVRSTGSDEQFF. As DNA, the CDR3 is TGTGCCACCAAAGTCCGATCGACAGGGTCCGATGAGCAGTTCTTC. Supplemented by reference TRBV25-1 and TRBJ2-1, the full variable domain reads EADIYQTPRYLVIGTGKKITLECSQTMGHDKMYWYQQDPGMELHLIHYSYGVNSTEKGDLSSESTVSRIRTEHFPLTLESARPSHTSQYLCATKVRSTGSDEQFFGPGTRLTVL.

This clonotype was recorded many times. The CDR3 sequence is CASSLDLPRTGGYYEQYF. CDR3 in DNA: TGTGCCAGCAGCTTAGATCTTCCGCGGACAGGGGGCTACTACGAGCAGTACTTC. This chain uses TRBV11-2 with TRBJ2-7; 11 bases map to TRBD1. The CDR3 contains 18 residues. Germline V gene sequence: CDR1 SGHAT, CDR2 FQNNGV. V lost 0 bases to trimming and J lost 3 bases; unmatched junction nucleotides: 10. The entire variable domain, with the rest obtained from reference TRBV11-2 and TRBJ2-7, is as follows: EAGVAQSPRYKIIEKRQSVAFWCNPISGHATLYWYQQILGQGPKLLIQFQNNGVVDDSQLPKDRFSAERLKGVDSTLKIQPAKLEDSAVYLCASSLDLPRTGGYYEQYFGPGTRLTVT.

This chain joins TRBV20-1 and TRBJ1-4; a possible D gene is TRBD1 (5 bases). Trimming left V 3 bases short and J 3 bases short, with 11 bases between. The CDR3 spans 14 residues. Germline CDR1 reads DFQATT; CDR2 reads SNEGSKA (reference sequence). In nucleotides, the CDR3 is TGCAGTGCTAGCCCGACAGTGTCTAATGAAAAACTGTTTTTT. Translated: CSASPTVSNEKLFF.